This record covers a single T cell receptor beta chain. The data are from a study of blood T cell repertoires in COVID-19. The CDR3 is 13 amino acids. Germline assignment: CDR1 MNHEY and CDR2 SMNVEV (reference sequence). V lost 6 bases to trimming and J lost 7 bases; unmatched junction nucleotides: 8. Assay used: immunoSEQ multiplex PCR; TCRdb lists only in-frame clones, some missing. Of about 310,000 clones listed, about 87% were seen once; the top ten hold approximately 7.8%. The source of this sequence is a woman in her forties or fifties who had recovered from COVID-19. Sequenced input: peripheral blood. The chain carries TRBV27 and TRBJ1-2; the match to TRBD1 covers 7 bases. CDR3 protein: CASSTLGGGGYTF. The CDR3 DNA reads as TGTGCCAGCAGCACGCTAGGGGGCGGTGGCTACACCTTC.